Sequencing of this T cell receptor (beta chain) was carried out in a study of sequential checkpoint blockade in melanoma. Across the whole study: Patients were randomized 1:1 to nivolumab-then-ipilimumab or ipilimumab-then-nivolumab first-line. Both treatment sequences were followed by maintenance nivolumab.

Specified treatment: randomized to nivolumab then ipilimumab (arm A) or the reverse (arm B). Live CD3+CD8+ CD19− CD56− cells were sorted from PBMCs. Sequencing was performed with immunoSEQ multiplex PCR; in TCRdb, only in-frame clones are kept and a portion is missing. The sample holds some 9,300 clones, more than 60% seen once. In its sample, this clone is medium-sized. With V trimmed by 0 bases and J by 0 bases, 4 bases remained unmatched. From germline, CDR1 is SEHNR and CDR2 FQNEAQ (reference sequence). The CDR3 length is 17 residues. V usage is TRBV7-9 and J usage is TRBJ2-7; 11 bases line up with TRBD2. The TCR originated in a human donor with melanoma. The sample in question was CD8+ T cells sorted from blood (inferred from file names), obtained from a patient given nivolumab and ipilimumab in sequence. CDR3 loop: CASSLAAGLADSYEQYF. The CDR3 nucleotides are TGTGCCAGCAGCTTAGCCGCGGGACTAGCGGACTCCTACGAGCAGTACTTC. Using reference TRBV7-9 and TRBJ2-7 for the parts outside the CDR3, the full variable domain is DTGVSQNPRHKITKRGQNVTFRCDPISEHNRLYWYRQTLGQGPEFLTYFQNEAQLEKSRLLSDRFSAERPKGSFSTLEIQRTEQGDSAMYLCASSLAAGLADSYEQYFGPGTRLTVT.